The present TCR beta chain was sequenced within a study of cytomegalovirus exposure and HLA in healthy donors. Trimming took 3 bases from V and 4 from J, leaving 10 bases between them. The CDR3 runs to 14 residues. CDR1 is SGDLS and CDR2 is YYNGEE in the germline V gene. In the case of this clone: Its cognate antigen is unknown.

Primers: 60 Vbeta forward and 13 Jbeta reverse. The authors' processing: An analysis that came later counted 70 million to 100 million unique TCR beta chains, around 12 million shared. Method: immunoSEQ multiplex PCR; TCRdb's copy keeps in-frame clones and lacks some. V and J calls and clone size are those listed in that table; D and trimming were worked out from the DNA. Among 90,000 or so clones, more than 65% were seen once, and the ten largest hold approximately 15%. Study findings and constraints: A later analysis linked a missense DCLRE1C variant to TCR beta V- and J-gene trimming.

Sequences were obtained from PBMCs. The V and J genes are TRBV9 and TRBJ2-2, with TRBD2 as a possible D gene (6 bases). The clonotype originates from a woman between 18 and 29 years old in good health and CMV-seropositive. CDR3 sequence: CASSASSVTGELFF. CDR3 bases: TGTGCCAGCAGCGCGTCTAGCGTCACCGGGGAGCTGTTTTTT.